This T cell receptor (beta chain) was sequenced in a study of cytomegalovirus exposure and HLA in healthy donors. About the study: The roughly 130 validation repertoires used the same platform as the roughly 670 first-cohort repertoires, a later analysis reported. Study-wide points: Diagnosis of cytomegalovirus status made by the classifier reportedly showed high specificity and sensitivity.

The CDR3 consists of 17 residues. CDR1 is SGHDN, CDR2 FVKESK, per germline. V lost 0 bases, J lost 2 bases, and 5 bases stayed unmatched. About this clone: Its antigen is not identified.

Produced via immunoSEQ multiplex PCR; TCRdb's table is partial and in-frame only. The table includes a few hundred thousand clones, roughly 90% detected once. The sample comprised PBMCs. The J gene is TRBJ2-7, the V gene TRBV14; 12 bases map to TRBD2. This TCR derives from a woman aged 18-35 years in good health and CMV-seronegative. CDR3 residues: CASSQELAGGPPYEQYF. For the CDR3, the DNA is TGTGCCAGCAGCCAAGAACTAGCGGGAGGACCACCCTACGAGCAGTACTTC. Variable domain in full (rest from reference TRBV14 and TRBJ2-7): EAGVTQFPSHSVIEKGQTVTLRCDPISGHDNLYWYRRVMGKEIKFLLHFVKESKQDESGMPNNRFLAERTGGTYSTLKVQPAELEDSGVYFCASSQELAGGPPYEQYFGPGTRLTVT.